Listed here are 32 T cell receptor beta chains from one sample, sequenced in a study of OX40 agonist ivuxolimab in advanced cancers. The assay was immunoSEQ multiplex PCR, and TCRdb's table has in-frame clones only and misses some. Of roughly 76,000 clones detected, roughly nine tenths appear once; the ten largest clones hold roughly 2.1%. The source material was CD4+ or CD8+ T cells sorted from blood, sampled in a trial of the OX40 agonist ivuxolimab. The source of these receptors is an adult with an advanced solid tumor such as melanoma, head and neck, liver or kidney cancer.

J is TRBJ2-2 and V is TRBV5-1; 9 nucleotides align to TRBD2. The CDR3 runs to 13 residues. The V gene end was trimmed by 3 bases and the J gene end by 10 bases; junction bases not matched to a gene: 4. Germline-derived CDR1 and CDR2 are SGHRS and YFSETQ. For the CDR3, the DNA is TGCGCCAGCAGCTCGATAGCGGGAGAGGAGCTGTTTTTT. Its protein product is CASSSIAGEELFF.

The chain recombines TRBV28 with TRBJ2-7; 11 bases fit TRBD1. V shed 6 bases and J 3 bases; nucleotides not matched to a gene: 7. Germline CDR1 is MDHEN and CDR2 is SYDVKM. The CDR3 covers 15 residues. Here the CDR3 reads CASRAGTGGNYEQYF. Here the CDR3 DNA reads TGTGCCAGCAGAGCAGGGACAGGGGGAAACTACGAGCAGTACTTC.

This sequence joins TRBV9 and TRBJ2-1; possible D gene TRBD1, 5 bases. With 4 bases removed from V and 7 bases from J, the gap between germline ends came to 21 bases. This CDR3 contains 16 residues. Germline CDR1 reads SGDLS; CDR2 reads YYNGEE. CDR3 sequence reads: CASSPLWTSGANEQFF. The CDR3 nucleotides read TGTGCCAGCAGCCCTCTTTGGACCAGTGGGGCTAATGAGCAGTTCTTC.

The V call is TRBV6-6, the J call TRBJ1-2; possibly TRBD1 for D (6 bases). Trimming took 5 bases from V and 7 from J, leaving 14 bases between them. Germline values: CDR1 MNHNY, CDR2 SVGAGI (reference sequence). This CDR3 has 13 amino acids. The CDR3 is CASSLDSIGGYTF. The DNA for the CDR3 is TGTGCCAGCAGTCTGGACAGTATTGGTGGCTACACCTTC.

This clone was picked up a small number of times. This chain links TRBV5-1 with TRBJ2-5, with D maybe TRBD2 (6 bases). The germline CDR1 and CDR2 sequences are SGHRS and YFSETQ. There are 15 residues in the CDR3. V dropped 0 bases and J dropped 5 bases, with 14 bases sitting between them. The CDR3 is CASSLGPGVSETQYF. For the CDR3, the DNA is TGCGCCAGCAGCTTGGGCCCGGGGGTCTCGGAGACCCAGTACTTC. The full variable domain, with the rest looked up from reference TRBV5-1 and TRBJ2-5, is KAGVTQTPRYLIKTRGQQVTLSCSPISGHRSVSWYQQTPGQGLQFLFEYFSETQRNKGNFPGRFSGRQFSNSRSEMNVSTLELGDSALYLCASSLGPGVSETQYFGPGTRLLVL.

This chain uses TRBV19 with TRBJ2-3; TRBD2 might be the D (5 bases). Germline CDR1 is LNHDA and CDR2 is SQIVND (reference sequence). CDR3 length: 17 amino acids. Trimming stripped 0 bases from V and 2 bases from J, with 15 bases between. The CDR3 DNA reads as TGTGCCAGTAGTATAGATTTTCGGACGGACTCCACAGATACGCAGTATTTT. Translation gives CASSIDFRTDSTDTQYF.

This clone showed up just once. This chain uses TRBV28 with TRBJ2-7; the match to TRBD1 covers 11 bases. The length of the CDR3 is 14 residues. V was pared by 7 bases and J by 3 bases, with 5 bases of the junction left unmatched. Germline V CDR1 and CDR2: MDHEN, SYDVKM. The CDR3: CASTSGQGVYEQYF. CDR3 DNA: TGTGCCAGCACCTCGGGACAGGGGGTCTACGAGCAGTACTTC. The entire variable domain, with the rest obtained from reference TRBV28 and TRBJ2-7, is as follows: DVKVTQSSRYLVKRTGEKVFLECVQDMDHENMFWYRQDPGLGLRLIYFSYDVKMKEKGDIPEGYSVSREKKERFSLILESASTNQTSMYLCASTSGQGVYEQYFGPGTRLTVT.

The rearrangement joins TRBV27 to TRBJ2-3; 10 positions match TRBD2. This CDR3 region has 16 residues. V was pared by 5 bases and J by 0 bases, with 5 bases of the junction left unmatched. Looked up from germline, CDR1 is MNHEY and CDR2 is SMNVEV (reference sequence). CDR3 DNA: TGTGCCAGCAGTCCTCTAGCGGGAGCGAGCACAGATACGCAGTATTTT. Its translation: CASSPLAGASTDTQYF.

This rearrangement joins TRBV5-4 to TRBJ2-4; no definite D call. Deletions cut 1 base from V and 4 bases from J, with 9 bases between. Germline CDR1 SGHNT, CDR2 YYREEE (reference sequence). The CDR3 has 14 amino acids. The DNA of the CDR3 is TGTGCCAGCAGCTTGAAGGTAGAAAAAAACATTCAGTACTTC. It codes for CASSLKVEKNIQYF. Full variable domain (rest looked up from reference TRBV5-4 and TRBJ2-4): ETGVTQSPTHLIKTRGQQVTLRCSSQSGHNTVSWYQQALGQGPQFIFQYYREEENGRGNFPPRFSGLQFPNYSSELNVNALELDDSALYLCASSLKVEKNIQYFGAGTRLSVL.

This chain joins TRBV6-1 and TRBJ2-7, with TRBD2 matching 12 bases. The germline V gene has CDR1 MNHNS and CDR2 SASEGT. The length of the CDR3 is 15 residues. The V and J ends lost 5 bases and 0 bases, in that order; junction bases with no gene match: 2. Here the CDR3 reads CASSLLAGGSYEQYF. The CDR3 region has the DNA TGTGCCAGCAGTTTACTAGCGGGGGGCTCCTACGAGCAGTACTTC.

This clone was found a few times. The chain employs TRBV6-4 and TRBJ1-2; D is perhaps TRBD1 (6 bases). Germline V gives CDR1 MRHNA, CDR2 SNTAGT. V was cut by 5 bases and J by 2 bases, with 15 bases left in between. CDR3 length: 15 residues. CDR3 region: CASSSGTGGNYGYTF. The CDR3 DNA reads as TGTGCCAGCAGTTCCGGGACGGGGGGCAACTATGGCTACACCTTC.

CDR3 protein: CASSLGDRYEQYF. CDR3 coding DNA: TGTGCCAGCAGCTTGGGAGATAGGTACGAGCAGTACTTC. V and J are TRBV11-2 and TRBJ2-7; tentative D call: TRBD2 (5 bases). Germline CDR1 reads SGHAT; CDR2 reads FQNNGV. V was trimmed by 3 bases and J by 4 bases, leaving 10 bases between them. The CDR3 loop spans 13 amino acids.

This CDR3 is CASSFPSGRYEQYF. CDR3 sequence (DNA): TGTGCCAGCAGTTTCCCTAGCGGGAGGTACGAGCAGTACTTC. The V gene is TRBV28, the J gene TRBJ2-7, with 11 bases lining up with TRBD2. Germline CDR1 and CDR2: MDHEN and SYDVKM. The CDR3 has 14 residues. The ends lost 3 bases at V and 4 bases at J; junction bases unmatched: 2.

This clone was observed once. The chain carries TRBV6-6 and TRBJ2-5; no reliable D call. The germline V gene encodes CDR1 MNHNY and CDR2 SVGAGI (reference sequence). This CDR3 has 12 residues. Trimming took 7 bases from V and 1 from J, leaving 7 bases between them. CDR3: CASKGGQETQYF. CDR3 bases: TGTGCCAGCAAGGGTGGCCAAGAGACCCAGTACTTC.

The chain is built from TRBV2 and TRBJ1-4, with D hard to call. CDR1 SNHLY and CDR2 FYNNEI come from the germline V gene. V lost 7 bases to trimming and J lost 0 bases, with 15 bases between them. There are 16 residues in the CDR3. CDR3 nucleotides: TGTGCCAGCACTGAGGGAGGCACCACAACTAATGAAAAACTGTTTTTT. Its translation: CASTEGGTTTNEKLFF.

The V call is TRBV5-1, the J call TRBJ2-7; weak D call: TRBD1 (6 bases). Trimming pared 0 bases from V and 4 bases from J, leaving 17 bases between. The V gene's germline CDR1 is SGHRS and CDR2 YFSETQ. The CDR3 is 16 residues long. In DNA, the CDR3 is TGCGCCAGCAGCTTGGGATTTGCCGGGACACGTTACGAGCAGTACTTC. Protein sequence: CASSLGFAGTRYEQYF. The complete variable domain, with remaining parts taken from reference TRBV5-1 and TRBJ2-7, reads KAGVTQTPRYLIKTRGQQVTLSCSPISGHRSVSWYQQTPGQGLQFLFEYFSETQRNKGNFPGRFSGRQFSNSRSEMNVSTLELGDSALYLCASSLGFAGTRYEQYFGPGTRLTVT.

The CDR3 region is CASSLDRVEETQYF. CDR3 nucleotides: TGTGCCAGCAGCCTCGACAGGGTGGAAGAGACCCAGTACTTC. The chain is built from TRBV7-2 and TRBJ2-5; 7 nucleotides align to TRBD1. The CDR3 totals 14 residues. CDR1 is SGHTA, CDR2 FQGNSA, per germline. V was clipped by 5 bases and J by 3 bases; unmatched bases: 6.

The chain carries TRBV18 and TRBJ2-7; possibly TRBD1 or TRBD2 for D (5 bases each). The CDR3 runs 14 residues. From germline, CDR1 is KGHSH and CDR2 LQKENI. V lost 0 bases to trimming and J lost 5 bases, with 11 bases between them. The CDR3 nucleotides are TGTGCCAGCTCACCACCGGGGGAATTTAACGAGCAGTACTTC. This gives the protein CASSPPGEFNEQYF.

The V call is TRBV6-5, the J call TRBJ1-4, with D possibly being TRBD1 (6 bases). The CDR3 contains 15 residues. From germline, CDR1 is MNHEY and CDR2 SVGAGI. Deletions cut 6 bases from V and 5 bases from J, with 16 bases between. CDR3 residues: CASRTYREGNEKLFF. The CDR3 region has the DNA TGTGCCAGCAGGACTTACAGGGAGGGGAATGAAAAACTGTTTTTT.

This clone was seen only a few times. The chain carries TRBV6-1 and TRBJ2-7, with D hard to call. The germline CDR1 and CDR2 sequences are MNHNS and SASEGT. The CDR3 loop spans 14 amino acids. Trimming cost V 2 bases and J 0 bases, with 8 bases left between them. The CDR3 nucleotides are TGTGCCAGCAGTGAAAACTGGAGCTCCTACGAGCAGTACTTC. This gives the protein CASSENWSSYEQYF.

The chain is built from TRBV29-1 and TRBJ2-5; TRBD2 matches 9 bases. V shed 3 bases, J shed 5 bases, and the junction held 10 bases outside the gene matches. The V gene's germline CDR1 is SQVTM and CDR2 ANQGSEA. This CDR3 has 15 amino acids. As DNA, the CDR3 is TGCAGCGTTGACCCCGGGACTAGCCGGGGCGAGACCCAGTACTTC. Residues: CSVDPGTSRGETQYF.

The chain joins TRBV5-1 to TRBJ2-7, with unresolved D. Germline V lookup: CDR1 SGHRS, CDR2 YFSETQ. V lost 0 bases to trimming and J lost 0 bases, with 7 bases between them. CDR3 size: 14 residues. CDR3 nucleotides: TGCGCCAGCAGCTTGGACACAACCTCCTACGAGCAGTACTTC. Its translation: CASSLDTTSYEQYF.

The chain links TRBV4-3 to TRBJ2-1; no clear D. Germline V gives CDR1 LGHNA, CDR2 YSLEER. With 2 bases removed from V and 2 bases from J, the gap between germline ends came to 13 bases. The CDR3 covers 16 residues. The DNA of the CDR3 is TGCGCCAGCAGCCAAAGATCTGGCGGAACCTACAATGAGCAGTTCTTC. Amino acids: CASSQRSGGTYNEQFF.

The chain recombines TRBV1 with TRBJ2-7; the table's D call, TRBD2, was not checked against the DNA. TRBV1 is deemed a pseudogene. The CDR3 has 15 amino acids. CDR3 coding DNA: TGCACCAGCAGCAAAGAGACTAGCGGGAGCCCCGAGCAGTACTTC. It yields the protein CTSSKETSGSPEQYF.

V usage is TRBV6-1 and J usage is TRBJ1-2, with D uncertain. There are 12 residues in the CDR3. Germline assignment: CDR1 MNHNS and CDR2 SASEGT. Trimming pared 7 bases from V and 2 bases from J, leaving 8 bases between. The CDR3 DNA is TGTGCCAGCACGGAGTTAAACTATGGCTACACCTTC. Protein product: CASTELNYGYTF.

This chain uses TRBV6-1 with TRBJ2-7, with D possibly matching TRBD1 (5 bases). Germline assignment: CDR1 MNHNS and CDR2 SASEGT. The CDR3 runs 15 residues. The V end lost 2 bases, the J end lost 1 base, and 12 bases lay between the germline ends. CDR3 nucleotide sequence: TGTGCCAGCAGTGAAACGGACACGACTTCCTACGAGCAGTACTTC. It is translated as CASSETDTTSYEQYF.

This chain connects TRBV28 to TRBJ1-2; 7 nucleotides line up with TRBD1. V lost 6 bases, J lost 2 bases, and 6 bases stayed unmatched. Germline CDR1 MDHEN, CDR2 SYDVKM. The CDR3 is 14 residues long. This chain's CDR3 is CASRPGQTNYGYTF. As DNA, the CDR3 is TGTGCCAGCAGGCCGGGACAGACCAACTATGGCTACACCTTC.

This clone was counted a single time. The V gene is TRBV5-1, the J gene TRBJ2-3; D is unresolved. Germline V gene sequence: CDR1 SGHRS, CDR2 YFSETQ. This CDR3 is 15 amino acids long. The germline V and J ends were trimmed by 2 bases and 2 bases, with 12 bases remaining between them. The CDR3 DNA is TGCGCCAGCAGCTTAACCGACTCAACCACAGATACGCAGTATTTT. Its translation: CASSLTDSTTDTQYF.

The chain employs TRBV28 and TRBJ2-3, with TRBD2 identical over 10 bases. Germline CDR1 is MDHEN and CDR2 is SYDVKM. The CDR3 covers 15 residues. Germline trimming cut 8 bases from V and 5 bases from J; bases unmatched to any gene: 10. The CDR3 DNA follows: TGTGCCAGCCGACCAGCGGGAGGGGAAGGAGATACGCAGTATTTT. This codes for CASRPAGGEGDTQYF.

CDR3 residues: CASGGTGGFDGYTF. CDR3 DNA: TGTGCCAGCGGGGGAACAGGGGGCTTCGATGGCTACACCTTC. This rearrangement joins TRBV2 to TRBJ1-2; TRBD1 matches 9 bases. This CDR3 has 14 residues. J gave up 6 bases and V 8 bases, and 10 bases lay outside the gene matches. Germline CDR1 reads SNHLY; CDR2 reads FYNNEI.

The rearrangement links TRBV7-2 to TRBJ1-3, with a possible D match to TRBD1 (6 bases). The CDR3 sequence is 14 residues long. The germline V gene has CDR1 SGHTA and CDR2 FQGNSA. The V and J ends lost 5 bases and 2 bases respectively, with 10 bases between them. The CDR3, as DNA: TGTGCCAGCAGCCGCAACAGGGCTGGAAACACCATATATTTT. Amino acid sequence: CASSRNRAGNTIYF.

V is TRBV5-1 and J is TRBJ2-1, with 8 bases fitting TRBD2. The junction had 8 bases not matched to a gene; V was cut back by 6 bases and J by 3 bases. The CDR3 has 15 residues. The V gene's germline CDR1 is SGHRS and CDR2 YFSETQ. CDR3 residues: CASTRTSSYYNEQFF. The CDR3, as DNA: TGCGCCAGCACCAGGACTAGCTCATACTACAATGAGCAGTTCTTC.